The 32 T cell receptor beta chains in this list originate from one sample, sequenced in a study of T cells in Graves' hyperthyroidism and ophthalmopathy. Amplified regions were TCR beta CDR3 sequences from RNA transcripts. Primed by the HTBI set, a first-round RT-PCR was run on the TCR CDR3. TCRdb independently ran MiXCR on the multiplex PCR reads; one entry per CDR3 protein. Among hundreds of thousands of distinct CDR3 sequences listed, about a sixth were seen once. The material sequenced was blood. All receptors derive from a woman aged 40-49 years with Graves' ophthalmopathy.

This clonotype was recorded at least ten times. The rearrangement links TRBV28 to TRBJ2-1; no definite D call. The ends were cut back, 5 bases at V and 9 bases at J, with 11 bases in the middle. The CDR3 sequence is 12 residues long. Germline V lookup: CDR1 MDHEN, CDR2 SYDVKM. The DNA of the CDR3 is TGTGCCAGCAGTCTCGTCGTCAGTGAGCAGTTCTTC. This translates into CASSLVVSEQFF. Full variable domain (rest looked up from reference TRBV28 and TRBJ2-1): DVKVTQSSRYLVKRTGEKVFLECVQDMDHENMFWYRQDPGLGLRLIYFSYDVKMKEKGDIPEGYSVSREKKERFSLILESASTNQTSMYLCASSLVVSEQFFGPGTRLTVL.

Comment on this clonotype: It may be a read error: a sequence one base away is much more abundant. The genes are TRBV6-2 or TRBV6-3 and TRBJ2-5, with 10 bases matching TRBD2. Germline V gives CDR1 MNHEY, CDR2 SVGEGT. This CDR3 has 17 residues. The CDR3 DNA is TGTGCCAGCAGCCCTCAACAACTAGCGGGATTCATAGAGACCCGGTACTTC. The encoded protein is CASSPQQLAGFIETRYF.

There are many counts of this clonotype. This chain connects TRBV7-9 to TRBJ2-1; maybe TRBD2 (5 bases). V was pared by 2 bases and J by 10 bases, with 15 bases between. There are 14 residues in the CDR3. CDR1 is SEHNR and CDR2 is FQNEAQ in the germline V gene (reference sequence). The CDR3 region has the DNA TGTGCCAGCAGCTTACACACTCTCCCGGGGGAGCAGTTCTTC. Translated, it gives CASSLHTLPGEQFF.

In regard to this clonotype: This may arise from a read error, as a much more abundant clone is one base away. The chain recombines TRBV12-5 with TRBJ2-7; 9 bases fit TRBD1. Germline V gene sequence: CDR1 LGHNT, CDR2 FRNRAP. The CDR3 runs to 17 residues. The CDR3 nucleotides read TGTGCTAGAGGTTTGGCAGCAGAGGAGGGACAGGGCTACGAGCAGTACTTC. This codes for CARGLAAEEGQGYEQYF.

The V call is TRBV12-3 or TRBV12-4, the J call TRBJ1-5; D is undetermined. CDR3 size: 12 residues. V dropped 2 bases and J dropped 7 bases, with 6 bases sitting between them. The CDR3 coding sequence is TGTGCCAGCAGTTTAAACCAACAGCCCCAGCATTTT. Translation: CASSLNQQPQHF.

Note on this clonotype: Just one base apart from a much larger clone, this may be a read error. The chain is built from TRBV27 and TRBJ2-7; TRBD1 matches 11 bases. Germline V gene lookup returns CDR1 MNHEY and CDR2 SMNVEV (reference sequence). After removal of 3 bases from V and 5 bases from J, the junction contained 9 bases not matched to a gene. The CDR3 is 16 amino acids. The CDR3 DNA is TGTGCCAGCAGTTTGCCTTCTTGGGACAGGGGGAACGAGCAGTACTTC. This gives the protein CASSLPSWDRGNEQYF.

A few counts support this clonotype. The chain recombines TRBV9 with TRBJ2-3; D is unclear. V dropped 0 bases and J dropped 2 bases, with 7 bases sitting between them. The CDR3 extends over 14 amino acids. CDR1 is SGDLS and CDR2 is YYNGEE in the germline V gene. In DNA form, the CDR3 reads TGTGCCAGCAGCGTAGGTAGCATCACAGATACGCAGTATTTT. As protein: CASSVGSITDTQYF.

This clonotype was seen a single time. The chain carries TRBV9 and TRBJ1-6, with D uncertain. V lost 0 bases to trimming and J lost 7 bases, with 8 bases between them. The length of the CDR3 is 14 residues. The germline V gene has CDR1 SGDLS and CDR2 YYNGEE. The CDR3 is CASSVVYGNSPLHF. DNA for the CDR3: TGTGCCAGCAGCGTAGTATATGGGAATTCACCCCTCCACTTT.

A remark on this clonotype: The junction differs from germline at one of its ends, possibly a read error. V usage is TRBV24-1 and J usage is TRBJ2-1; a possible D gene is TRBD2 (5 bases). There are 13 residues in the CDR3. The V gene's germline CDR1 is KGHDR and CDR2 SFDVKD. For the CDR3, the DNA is TGTACCACCAGTGATTTCAGAACTAGTCAGGTGTTCTTC. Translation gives CTTSDFRTSQVFF.

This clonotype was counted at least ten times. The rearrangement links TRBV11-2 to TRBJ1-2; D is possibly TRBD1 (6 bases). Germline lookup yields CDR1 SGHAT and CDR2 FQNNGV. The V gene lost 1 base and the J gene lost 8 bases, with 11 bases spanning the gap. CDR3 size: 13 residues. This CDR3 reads CASSLAGGQGYTF. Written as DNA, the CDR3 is TGTGCCAGCAGCTTAGCCGGGGGGCAGGGCTACACCTTC.

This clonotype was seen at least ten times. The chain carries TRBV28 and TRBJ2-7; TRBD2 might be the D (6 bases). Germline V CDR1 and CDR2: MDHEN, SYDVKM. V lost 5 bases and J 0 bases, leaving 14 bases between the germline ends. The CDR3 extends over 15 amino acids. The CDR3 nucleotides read TGTGCCAGCAGTCCCTGGACTACCCTCTCCTACGAGCAGTACTTC. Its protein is CASSPWTTLSYEQYF. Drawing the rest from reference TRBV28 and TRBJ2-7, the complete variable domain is DVKVTQSSRYLVKRTGEKVFLECVQDMDHENMFWYRQDPGLGLRLIYFSYDVKMKEKGDIPEGYSVSREKKERFSLILESASTNQTSMYLCASSPWTTLSYEQYFGPGTRLTVT.

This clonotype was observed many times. This chain's CDR3 is CASSPLTSGTTDTQYF. The CDR3 bases are TGTGCCAGCAGCCCCTTGACTAGCGGGACGACAGATACGCAGTATTTT. This chain joins TRBV5-4 and TRBJ2-3; TRBD2 agrees at 11 bases. The CDR3 extends over 16 amino acids. V was clipped by 4 bases and J by 3 bases; unmatched bases: 7. The germline CDR1 and CDR2 sequences are SGHNT and YYREEE (reference sequence).

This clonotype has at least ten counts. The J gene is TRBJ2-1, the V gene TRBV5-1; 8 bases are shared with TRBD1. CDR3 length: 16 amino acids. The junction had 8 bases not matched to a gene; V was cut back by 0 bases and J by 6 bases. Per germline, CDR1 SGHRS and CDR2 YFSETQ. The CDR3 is CASSLAWQGAFNEQFF. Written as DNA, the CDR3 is TGCGCCAGCAGCTTGGCCTGGCAGGGGGCATTCAATGAGCAGTTCTTC. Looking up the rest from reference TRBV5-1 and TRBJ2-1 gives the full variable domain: KAGVTQTPRYLIKTRGQQVTLSCSPISGHRSVSWYQQTPGQGLQFLFEYFSETQRNKGNFPGRFSGRQFSNSRSEMNVSTLELGDSALYLCASSLAWQGAFNEQFFGPGTRLTVL.

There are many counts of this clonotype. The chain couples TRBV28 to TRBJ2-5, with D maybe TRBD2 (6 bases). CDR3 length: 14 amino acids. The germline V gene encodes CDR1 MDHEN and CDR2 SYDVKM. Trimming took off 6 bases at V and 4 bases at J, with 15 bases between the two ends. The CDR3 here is CASSKALGGETQYF. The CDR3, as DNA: TGTGCCAGCAGCAAGGCGTTGGGAGGAGAGACCCAGTACTTC.

The CDR3 loop reads CAIRQGGGSGNTIYF. The CDR3 bases are TGTGCCATTCGACAGGGGGGAGGCTCTGGAAACACCATATATTTT. V is TRBV10-3 and J is TRBJ1-3; 9 nucleotides align to TRBD1. Germline V gene sequence: CDR1 ENHRY, CDR2 SYGVKD. Unmatched junction bases numbered 6, after V lost 9 bases and J lost 0 bases. The CDR3 runs 15 residues.

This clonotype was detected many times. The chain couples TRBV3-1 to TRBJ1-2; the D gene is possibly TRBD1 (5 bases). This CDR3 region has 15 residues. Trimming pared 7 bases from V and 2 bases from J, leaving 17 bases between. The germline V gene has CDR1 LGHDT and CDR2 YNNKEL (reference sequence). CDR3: CASTPNQGANYGYTF. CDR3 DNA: TGTGCCAGCACTCCCAACCAGGGAGCAAACTATGGCTACACCTTC.

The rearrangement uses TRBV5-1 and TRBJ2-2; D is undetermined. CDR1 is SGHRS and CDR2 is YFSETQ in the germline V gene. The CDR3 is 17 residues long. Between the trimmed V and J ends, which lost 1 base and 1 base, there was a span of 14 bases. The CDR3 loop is CASSLTNDPGNTGELFF. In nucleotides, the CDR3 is TGCGCCAGCAGCTTGACTAATGACCCGGGGAACACCGGGGAGCTGTTTTTT.

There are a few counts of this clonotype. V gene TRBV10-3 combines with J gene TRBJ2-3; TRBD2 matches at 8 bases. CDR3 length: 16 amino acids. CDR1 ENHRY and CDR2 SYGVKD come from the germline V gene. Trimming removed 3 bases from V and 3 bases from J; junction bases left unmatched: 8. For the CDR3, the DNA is TGTGCCATCAGTGATAGTGCGGGGGGCTCAACAGATACGCAGTATTTT. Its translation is CAISDSAGGSTDTQYF.

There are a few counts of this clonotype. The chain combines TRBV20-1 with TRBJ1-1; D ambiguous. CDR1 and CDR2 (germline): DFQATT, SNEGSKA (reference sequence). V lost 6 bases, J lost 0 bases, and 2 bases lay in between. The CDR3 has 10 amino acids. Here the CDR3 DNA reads TGCAGTGCCGTGAACACTGAAGCTTTCTTT. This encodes CSAVNTEAFF.

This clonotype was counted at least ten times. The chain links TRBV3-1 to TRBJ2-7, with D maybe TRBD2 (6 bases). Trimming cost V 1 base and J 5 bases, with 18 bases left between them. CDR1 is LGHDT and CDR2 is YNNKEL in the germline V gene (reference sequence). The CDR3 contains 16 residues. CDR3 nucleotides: TGTGCCAGCAGCCAAGGGGAACTAGCCATTTTCGACGAGCAGTACTTC. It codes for CASSQGELAIFDEQYF.

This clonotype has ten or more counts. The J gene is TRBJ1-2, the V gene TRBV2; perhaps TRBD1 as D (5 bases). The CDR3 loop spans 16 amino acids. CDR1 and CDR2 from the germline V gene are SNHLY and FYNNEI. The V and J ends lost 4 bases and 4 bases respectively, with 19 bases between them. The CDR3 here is CASSVTDPDIGYGYTF. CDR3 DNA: TGTGCCAGCAGTGTGACAGACCCCGATATCGGCTATGGCTACACCTTC.

In nucleotides, the CDR3 is TGCGCCAGCAGCCCGGTGACGACTGCTGATACGCAGTATTTT. Translating it yields CASSPVTTADTQYF. The rearrangement uses TRBV5-1 and TRBJ2-3, with D unresolved. The CDR3 totals 14 residues. V lost 4 bases to trimming and J lost 6 bases, with 15 bases between them. CDR1 and CDR2 from the germline V gene are SGHRS and YFSETQ. Supplemented by reference TRBV5-1 and TRBJ2-3, the full variable domain reads KAGVTQTPRYLIKTRGQQVTLSCSPISGHRSVSWYQQTPGQGLQFLFEYFSETQRNKGNFPGRFSGRQFSNSRSEMNVSTLELGDSALYLCASSPVTTADTQYFGPGTRLTVL.

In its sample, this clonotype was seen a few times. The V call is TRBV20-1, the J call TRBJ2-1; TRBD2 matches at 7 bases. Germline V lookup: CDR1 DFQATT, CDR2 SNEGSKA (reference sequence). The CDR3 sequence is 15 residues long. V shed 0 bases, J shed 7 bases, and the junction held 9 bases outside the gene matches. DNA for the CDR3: TGCAGTGCTAGAGATCGGCGGGAGAATTTGAATGAGCAGTTCTTC. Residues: CSARDRRENLNEQFF.

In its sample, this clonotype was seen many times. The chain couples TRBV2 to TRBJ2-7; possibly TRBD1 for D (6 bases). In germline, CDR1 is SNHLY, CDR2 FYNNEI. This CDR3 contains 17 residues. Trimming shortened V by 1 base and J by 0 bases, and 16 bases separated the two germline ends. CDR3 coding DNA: TGTGCCAGCAGTGAAGAAGGGGGAATGACAGCCTCCTACGAGCAGTACTTC. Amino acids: CASSEEGGMTASYEQYF.

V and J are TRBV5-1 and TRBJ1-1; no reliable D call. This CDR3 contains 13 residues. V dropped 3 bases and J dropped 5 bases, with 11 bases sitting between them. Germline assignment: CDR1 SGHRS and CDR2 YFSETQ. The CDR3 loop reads CASSSLTETEAFF. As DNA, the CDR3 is TGCGCCAGCAGCTCATTGACGGAGACTGAAGCTTTCTTT.

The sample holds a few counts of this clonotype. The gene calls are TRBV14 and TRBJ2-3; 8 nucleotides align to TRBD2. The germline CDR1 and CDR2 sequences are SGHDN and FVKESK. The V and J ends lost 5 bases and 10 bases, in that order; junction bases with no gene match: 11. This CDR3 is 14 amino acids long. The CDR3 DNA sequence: TGTGCCAGCAGCGTACTAGCGGATAGCACATCGCAGTATTTT. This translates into CASSVLADSTSQYF.

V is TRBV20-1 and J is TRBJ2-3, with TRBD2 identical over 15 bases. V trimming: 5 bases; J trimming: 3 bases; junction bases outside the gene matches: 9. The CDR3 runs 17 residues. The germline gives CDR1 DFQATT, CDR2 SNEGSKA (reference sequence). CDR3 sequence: CSAPGTSGGRKTDTQYF. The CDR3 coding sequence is TGCAGTGCTCCCGGGACTAGCGGGGGGCGGAAGACAGATACGCAGTATTTT.

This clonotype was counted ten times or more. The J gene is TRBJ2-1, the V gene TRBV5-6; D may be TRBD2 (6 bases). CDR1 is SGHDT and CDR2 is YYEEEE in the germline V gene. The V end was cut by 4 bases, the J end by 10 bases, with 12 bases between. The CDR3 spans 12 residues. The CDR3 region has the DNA TGTGCCAGCAGCCGGGCTAGCGAGGAGCAGTTCTTC. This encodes CASSRASEEQFF.

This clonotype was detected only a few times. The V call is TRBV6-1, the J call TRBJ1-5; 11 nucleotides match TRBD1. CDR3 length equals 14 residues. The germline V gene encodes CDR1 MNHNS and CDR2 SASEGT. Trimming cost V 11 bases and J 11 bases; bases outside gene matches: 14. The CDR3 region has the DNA TGTGCCGCTCAACCCGGGACAGGGGGAAGGGCCCAGCATTTT. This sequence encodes CAAQPGTGGRAQHF.

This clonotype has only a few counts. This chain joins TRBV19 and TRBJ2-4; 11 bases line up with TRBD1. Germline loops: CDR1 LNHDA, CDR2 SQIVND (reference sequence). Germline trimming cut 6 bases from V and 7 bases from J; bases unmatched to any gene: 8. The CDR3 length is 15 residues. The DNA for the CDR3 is TGTGCCAGTAGACGGACAGGGGGCAGCGAGAACATTCAGTACTTC. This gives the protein CASRRTGGSENIQYF.

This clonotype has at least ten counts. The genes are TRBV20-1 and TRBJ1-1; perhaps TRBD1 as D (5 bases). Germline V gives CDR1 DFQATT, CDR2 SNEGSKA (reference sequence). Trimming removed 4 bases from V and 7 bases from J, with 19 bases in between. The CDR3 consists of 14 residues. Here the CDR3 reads CSATGYRVGVEAFF. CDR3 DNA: TGCAGTGCTACGGGATATAGGGTGGGGGTTGAAGCTTTCTTT.

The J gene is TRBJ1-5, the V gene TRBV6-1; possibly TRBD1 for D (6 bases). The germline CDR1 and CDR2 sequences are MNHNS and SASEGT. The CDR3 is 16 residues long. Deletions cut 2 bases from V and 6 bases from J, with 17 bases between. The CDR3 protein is CASSERARGLGQPQHF. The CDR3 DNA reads TGTGCCAGCAGTGAACGGGCCAGGGGACTGGGTCAGCCCCAGCATTTT.